The clone carrying this T cell receptor beta chain was found many times. Antigen unknown. The length of the CDR3 is 14 residues. Germline CDR1 is MNHEY and CDR2 is SVGAGI. The V and J ends lost 1 base and 5 bases respectively, with 6 bases between them. This sample stems from a study of Graves' ophthalmopathy and Graves' hyperthyroidism. Looking at the study overall: Ophthalmopathy absent within 18 months of follow-up marked hyperthyroidism as stable. Study outcomes and limitations: Blood samples also showed most expanded thyroid clonotypes exceeding 0.001 frequency.

Hyperthyroidism patients, all newly diagnosed, had under 2 months' duration and ages of 18 to 65. Exclusion criteria comprised other autoimmune diseases, uncontrolled infections, pregnancy or lactation in patients. From RNA, the CDR3 regions of TCR beta chains were amplified and sequenced. Second-round multiplex PCR came after first-round RT-PCR with HTBI primers. TCRdb reanalysed the multiplex PCR reads using MiXCR and keeps one entry per CDR3 protein. Among 1 million to 1.3 million distinct CDR3 sequences listed, 36% were seen once. The sequencing input was peripheral blood or thyroid tissue (not recorded which). The rearrangement joins TRBV6-5 to TRBJ1-6; D gene ambiguous. The receptor's source is an adult man with Graves' hyperthyroidism. The CDR3 loop is CASSYFGNNSPLHF. CDR3 DNA: TGTGCCAGCAGTTACTTCGGGAATAATTCACCCCTCCACTTT.